These 8 T cell receptor beta chains were sequenced from one sample in a study of human T cells and chemical hapten exposure. Described time point: patch test 3, about 24 weeks after DPC sensitization. The treatment denotes: therapeutic diphenylcyclopropenone sensitization with weekly scalp DPC. From the RACE reads, TCRdb called clonotypes with MiXCR, one entry per CDR3 protein. The profile shows more than 100,000 distinct CDR3 sequences, approximately 10% of them singletons. The sequencing used whole blood, collected in connection with sensitization to the hapten diphenylcyclopropenone (DPC). These receptors were obtained from a woman between 45 and 60 years old with alopecia areata. Some clones in this sample may be carry-over from other donors' samples.

This clonotype was picked up a small number of times. The CDR3: CSARKREGYEQYF. The CDR3 region has the DNA TGCAGTGCTCGCAAGCGGGAGGGGTACGAGCAGTACTTC. V is TRBV20-1 and J is TRBJ2-7; 10 bases match TRBD2. V was pared by 5 bases and J by 4 bases, with 5 bases of the junction left unmatched. The CDR3 consists of 13 residues. Germline V CDR1 and CDR2: DFQATT, SNEGSKA (reference sequence).

This clonotype turned up a few times. The chain recombines TRBV15 with TRBJ2-2; D call uncertain. This CDR3 spans 16 amino acids. V gave up 1 base and J gave up 1 base, with 10 bases separating them. CDR1 and CDR2 from the germline V gene are LNHNV and YYDKDF (reference sequence). CDR3 sequence (DNA): TGTGCCACCAGCAGAGTTGTAGCAGGGAACACCGGGGAGCTGTTTTTT. This codes for CATSRVVAGNTGELFF.

Ten or more counts support this clonotype. J is TRBJ2-3 and V is TRBV11-2; TRBD2 might be the D (5 bases). Per the germline V gene, CDR1 is SGHAT and CDR2 is FQNNGV. V was shortened by 8 bases and J by 6 bases, with 12 bases between the two germline ends. There are 12 residues in the CDR3. The chain's CDR3 is CASGRGADTQYF. The CDR3 DNA follows: TGTGCCAGCGGGAGAGGAGCGGATACGCAGTATTTT.

In its sample, this clonotype was seen a few times. The chain recombines TRBV2 with TRBJ2-3; D perhaps matches TRBD2 (7 bases). Trimming took 1 base from V and 0 from J, leaving 11 bases between them. Germline CDR1 reads SNHLY; CDR2 reads FYNNEI. The length of the CDR3 is 16 residues. CDR3 bases: TGTGCCAGCAGTGAAGGTGGGGGGGCTAGCACAGATACGCAGTATTTT. Protein product: CASSEGGGASTDTQYF.

This clonotype has a handful of counts. The gene calls are TRBV7-2 and TRBJ1-5, with D unclear. Trimming removed 5 bases at V and 3 bases at J, with 5 bases between. The CDR3 has 12 residues. Germline V CDR1 and CDR2: SGHTA, FQGNSA. CDR3 amino acids: CASSPYNQPQHF. Here the CDR3 DNA reads TGTGCCAGCAGCCCCTACAATCAGCCCCAGCATTTT.

This clonotype was detected only a few times. The chain links TRBV9 to TRBJ2-3; 7 nucleotides line up with TRBD1. CDR1 and CDR2 from the germline V gene are SGDLS and YYNGEE. The CDR3 spans 15 residues. The V and J ends lost 3 bases and 3 bases, in that order; junction bases with no gene match: 7. The CDR3 loop reads CASSEFGRGTDTQYF. For the CDR3, the DNA is TGTGCCAGCAGCGAATTTGGCAGGGGGACAGATACGCAGTATTTT.

This clonotype appeared many times. In DNA form, the CDR3 reads TGTGCCAGCAACCCCGGGAATTATTACGAGCAGTACTTC. Protein product: CASNPGNYYEQYF. The chain carries TRBV6-2 or TRBV6-3 and TRBJ2-7; TRBD2 might be the D (5 bases). The CDR3 has 13 residues. CDR1 and CDR2 (germline): MNHEY, SVGEGT. The germline V and J ends were trimmed by 7 bases and 4 bases, with 14 bases remaining between them.

V and J are TRBV5-6 and TRBJ2-1, with D tentatively TRBD1 or TRBD2 (5 bases each). The CDR3 contains 12 residues. The germline V gene has CDR1 SGHDT and CDR2 YYEEEE. Between the trimmed V and J ends, which lost 2 bases and 9 bases, there was a span of 9 bases. The DNA of the CDR3 is TGTGCCAGCAGCTTAACTAGGGGTGAGCAGTTCTTC. This translates into CASSLTRGEQFF.